This T cell receptor beta chain was recorded in a study of post-analysis software for immune sequencing data. Study-level results: With TRBV5-6, TRBV5-1 and TRBV20-1 included, several TRBV segments were more frequent in patients than in controls. Samples sharing a preparation batch grouped tightly together when assessed by F measure. Controls had significantly higher normalized Chao1 diversity than multiple sclerosis patients.

This clonotype was seen more than once but under ten times. What it binds is unknown. Germline V lookup: CDR1 SGHRS, CDR2 YFSETQ. This CDR3 has 15 amino acids. The germline V and J ends were trimmed by 6 bases and 1 base, with 16 bases remaining between them. cDNA libraries of TCR beta carried unique molecular identifiers. TCRdb re-called the PCR reads through MiXCR, storing one row per CDR3 protein. The data show 700,000 to 900,000 distinct CDR3 sequences, with around 46% seen just once and over 4.5% held by the top ten. This chain connects TRBV5-1 to TRBJ2-5; D not certain. The clonotype originates from a girl aged 5 to 17 with multiple sclerosis. The sequenced sample consisted of blood. The CDR3 loop is CASNTLSGIQETQYF. The CDR3 DNA sequence: TGCGCCAGCAACACTCTTTCTGGTATCCAAGAGACCCAGTACTTC.